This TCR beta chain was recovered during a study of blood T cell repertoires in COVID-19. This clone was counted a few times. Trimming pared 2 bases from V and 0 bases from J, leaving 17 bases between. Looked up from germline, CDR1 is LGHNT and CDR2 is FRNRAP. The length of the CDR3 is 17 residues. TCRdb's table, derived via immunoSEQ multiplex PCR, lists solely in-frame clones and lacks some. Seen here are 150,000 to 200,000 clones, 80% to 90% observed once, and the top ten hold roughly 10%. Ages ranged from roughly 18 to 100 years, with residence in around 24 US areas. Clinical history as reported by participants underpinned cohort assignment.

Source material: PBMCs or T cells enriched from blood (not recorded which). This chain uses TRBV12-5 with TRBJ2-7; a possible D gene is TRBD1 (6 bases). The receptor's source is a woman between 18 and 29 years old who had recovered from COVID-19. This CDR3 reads CASGLINRADSSYEQYF. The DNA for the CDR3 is TGTGCTAGTGGTTTGATAAACAGGGCCGATAGCTCCTACGAGCAGTACTTC.